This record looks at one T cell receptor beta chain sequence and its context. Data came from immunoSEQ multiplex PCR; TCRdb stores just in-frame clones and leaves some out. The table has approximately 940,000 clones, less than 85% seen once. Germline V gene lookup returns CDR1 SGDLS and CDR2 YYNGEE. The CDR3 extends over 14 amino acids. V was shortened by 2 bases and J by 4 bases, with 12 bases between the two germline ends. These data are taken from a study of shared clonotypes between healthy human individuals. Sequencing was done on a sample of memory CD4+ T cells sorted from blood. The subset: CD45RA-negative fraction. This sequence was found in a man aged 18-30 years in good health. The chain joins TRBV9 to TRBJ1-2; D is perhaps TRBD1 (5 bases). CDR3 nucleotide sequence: TGTGCCAGCAGCGTCGGGGGGGAGGCCTATGGCTACACCTTC. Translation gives CASSVGGEAYGYTF.